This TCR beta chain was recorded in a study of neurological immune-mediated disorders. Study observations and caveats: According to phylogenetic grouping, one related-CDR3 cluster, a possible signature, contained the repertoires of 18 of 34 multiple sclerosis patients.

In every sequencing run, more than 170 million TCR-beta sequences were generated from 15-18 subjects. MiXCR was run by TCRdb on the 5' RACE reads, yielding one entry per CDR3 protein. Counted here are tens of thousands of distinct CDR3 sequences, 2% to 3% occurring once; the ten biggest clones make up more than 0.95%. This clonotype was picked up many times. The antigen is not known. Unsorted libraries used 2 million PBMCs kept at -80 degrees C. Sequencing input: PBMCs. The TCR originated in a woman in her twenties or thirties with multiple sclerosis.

The CDR3 coding sequence is TGCGCCAGCAGCCAAGATAGGGGGGGATTCCAGCCCCAGCATTTT. This gives the protein CASSQDRGGFQPQHF. This chain connects TRBV4-3 to TRBJ1-5, with D perhaps matching TRBD1 (6 bases). The germline V gene encodes CDR1 LGHNA and CDR2 YSLEER. This CDR3 has 15 residues. With 0 bases removed from V and 7 bases from J, the gap between germline ends came to 13 bases.